Listed below are T cell receptor beta chains from one sample, sequenced in a study of naive and memory T cell subsets. TCRdb analysed the UMI-ligation and nested PCR reads with MiXCR anew, one entry per CDR3 protein. Among some 110,000 distinct CDR3 sequences listed, 35% to 45% were seen once. The sample comprised central memory CD4+ T cells from blood. Source of these receptors: a human donor in good health. Each CDR3 is given with its conserved first and last residue. Fields, in order: CDR3 length, D gene, clone size, V gene, J gene, CDR3 protein, CDR3 DNA. A D gene is named only where the DNA matches it firmly. Size is stated for part of the rows, as once, few or many counts, or as a class when the clone is expanded.

length: 13
D: TRBD1
size: few
V: TRBV20-1
J: TRBJ2-5
CDR3: CSAPQGALETQYF
DNA: TGCAGTGCCCCACAGGGGGCGCTTGAGACCCAGTACTTC

length: 14
D: .
size: .
V: TRBV6-5
J: TRBJ1-5
CDR3: CASRLGPSNQPQHF
DNA: TGTGCCAGCAGGCTAGGTCCTAGCAATCAGCCCCAGCATTTT

length: 14
D: .
size: .
V: TRBV6-2/TRBV6-3
J: TRBJ2-1
CDR3: CASSYSTREREQFF
DNA: TGTGCCAGCAGTTACTCAACACGGGAGAGGGAGCAGTTCTTC

length: 13
D: TRBD1
size: few
V: TRBV20-1
J: TRBJ2-7
CDR3: CSARGQTPYEQYF
DNA: TGCAGTGCTAGGGGACAGACCCCCTACGAGCAGTACTTC

length: 16
D: .
size: .
V: TRBV7-2
J: TRBJ2-7
CDR3: CASSDGPSVDSYEQYF
DNA: TGTGCCAGCAGCGACGGACCTAGCGTGGACTCCTACGAGCAGTACTTC

length: 17
D: .
size: few
V: TRBV20-1
J: TRBJ1-4
CDR3: CSASYDSSRSTNEKLFF
DNA: TGCAGTGCTAGTTACGACAGCAGTCGTTCAACTAATGAAAAACTGTTTTTT

length: 15
D: TRBD2
size: .
V: TRBV4-1
J: TRBJ2-6
CDR3: CASSQEAGRANVLTF
DNA: TGCGCCAGCAGCCAAGAAGCGGGGAGGGCCAACGTCCTGACTTTC

length: 14
D: .
size: few
V: TRBV5-6
J: TRBJ2-5
CDR3: CASSLNSFQETQYF
DNA: TGTGCCAGCAGCCTCAACAGCTTCCAAGAGACCCAGTACTTC

length: 13
D: .
size: .
V: TRBV5-1
J: TRBJ2-7
CDR3: CASSPERGYEQYF
DNA: TGCGCCAGCAGCCCCGAGAGGGGCTACGAGCAGTACTTC

length: 14
D: .
size: few
V: TRBV5-1
J: TRBJ2-1
CDR3: CASSLGAAWNEQFF
DNA: TGCGCCAGCAGCTTGGGGGCGGCGTGGAATGAGCAGTTCTTC

length: 13
D: .
size: .
V: TRBV6-5
J: TRBJ1-5
CDR3: CATQRTVNQPQHF
DNA: TGTGCCACCCAAAGGACAGTTAATCAGCCCCAGCATTTT

length: 12
D: .
size: .
V: TRBV6-1
J: TRBJ1-3
CDR3: CASSEVGNTIYF
DNA: TGTGCCAGCAGTGAAGTAGGAAACACCATATATTTT

length: 15
D: .
size: few
V: TRBV5-6
J: TRBJ1-3
CDR3: CASSLTMRQGNTIYF
DNA: TGTGCCAGCAGCTTGACCATGCGGCAGGGAAACACCATATATTTT

length: 15
D: TRBD2
size: few
V: TRBV9
J: TRBJ2-1
CDR3: CASSVIAGAYNEQFF
DNA: TGTGCCAGCAGCGTGATAGCGGGGGCCTACAATGAGCAGTTCTTC

length: 17
D: TRBD1
size: .
V: TRBV20-1
J: TRBJ1-5
CDR3: CSATGTARRGVNQPQHF
DNA: TGCAGTGCTACCGGGACAGCGCGTCGCGGGGTAAATCAGCCCCAGCATTTT

length: 15
D: TRBD1
size: .
V: TRBV18
J: TRBJ1-5
CDR3: CASSIGGGGNQPQHF
DNA: TGTGCCAGCTCGATCGGAGGGGGCGGCAATCAGCCCCAGCATTTT

length: 13
D: TRBD1
size: many
V: TRBV3-1
J: TRBJ1-1
CDR3: CASRPWTGSGAFF
DNA: TGTGCCAGCAGACCTTGGACAGGCTCAGGAGCTTTCTTT

length: 14
D: TRBD1
size: .
V: TRBV6-2/TRBV6-3
J: TRBJ2-1
CDR3: CASIRGTGGKEQFF
DNA: TGTGCCAGCATCCGGGGTACAGGGGGCAAGGAGCAGTTCTTC

length: 14
D: .
size: .
V: TRBV9
J: TRBJ2-7
CDR3: CASSVGLLGYEQYF
DNA: TGTGCCAGCAGCGTTGGACTACTGGGCTACGAGCAGTACTTC

length: 16
D: .
size: .
V: TRBV6-1
J: TRBJ2-3
CDR3: CASSEAFLRVTDTQYF
DNA: TGTGCCAGCAGTGAAGCGTTTCTGAGGGTGACAGATACGCAGTATTTT

length: 14
D: .
size: .
V: TRBV12-3/TRBV12-4
J: TRBJ2-1
CDR3: CASSLESFYNEQFF
DNA: TGTGCCAGCAGTTTAGAGAGTTTCTACAATGAGCAGTTCTTC

length: 12
D: TRBD1
size: few
V: TRBV6-5
J: TRBJ1-2
CDR3: CASSSGGQGYTF
DNA: TGTGCCAGCAGCTCAGGGGGTCAGGGCTACACCTTC

length: 12
D: .
size: .
V: TRBV20-1
J: TRBJ1-5
CDR3: CSVSDRYQPQHF
DNA: TGCAGTGTTAGCGACAGATATCAGCCCCAGCATTTT

length: 15
D: TRBD2
size: .
V: TRBV7-2
J: TRBJ2-7
CDR3: CASTFSSGGAGEQYF
DNA: TGTGCCAGCACCTTTTCGTCGGGGGGAGCGGGGGAGCAGTACTTC

length: 13
D: TRBD1
size: few
V: TRBV28
J: TRBJ1-5
CDR3: CASKGQGNQPQHF
DNA: TGTGCCAGCAAGGGACAGGGGAATCAGCCCCAGCATTTT

length: 17
D: TRBD2
size: .
V: TRBV28
J: TRBJ2-7
CDR3: CASRLAGGPYPSYEQYF
DNA: TGTGCCAGCCGACTAGCGGGAGGGCCTTATCCCTCCTACGAGCAGTACTTC

length: 14
D: TRBD1
size: .
V: TRBV2
J: TRBJ2-6
CDR3: CASEGADGANVLTF
DNA: TGTGCCAGCGAGGGGGCGGATGGGGCCAACGTCCTGACTTTC

length: 14
D: .
size: many
V: TRBV15
J: TRBJ1-5
CDR3: CATSRDNSNQPQHF
DNA: TGTGCCACCAGCAGAGACAATAGCAATCAGCCCCAGCATTTT

length: 17
D: TRBD2
size: .
V: TRBV28
J: TRBJ2-3
CDR3: CASSFTSGSWDTDTQYF
DNA: TGTGCCAGCAGTTTCACTAGCGGGAGTTGGGACACAGATACGCAGTATTTT

length: 13
D: .
size: .
V: TRBV9
J: TRBJ2-3
CDR3: CASSSWGESTQYF
DNA: TGTGCCAGCAGCTCCTGGGGGGAGAGCACGCAGTATTTT

length: 16
D: TRBD2
size: .
V: TRBV4-3
J: TRBJ2-3
CDR3: CASSQSRLARADTQYF
DNA: TGCGCCAGCAGCCAATCGCGACTAGCGCGTGCAGATACGCAGTATTTT

length: 15
D: TRBD2
size: .
V: TRBV13
J: TRBJ2-3
CDR3: CASSLGLAGADTQYF
DNA: TGTGCCAGCAGCTTGGGTCTAGCGGGAGCTGATACGCAGTATTTT

length: 17
D: .
size: few
V: TRBV7-2
J: TRBJ2-1
CDR3: CASSSPRGGLNGNEQFF
DNA: TGTGCCAGCAGCTCTCCGCGGGGAGGACTAAACGGCAATGAGCAGTTCTTC

length: 14
D: .
size: .
V: TRBV30
J: TRBJ2-6
CDR3: CAWTTIIGANVLTF
DNA: TGTGCCTGGACTACTATCATCGGGGCCAACGTCCTGACTTTC

length: 13
D: .
size: once
V: TRBV28
J: TRBJ2-5
CDR3: CASRPGRPGSQYF
DNA: TGTGCCAGCCGGCCCGGACGGCCGGGGAGCCAGTACTTC

length: 11
D: .
size: .
V: TRBV20-1
J: TRBJ2-3
CDR3: CSAQWADTQYF
DNA: TGCAGTGCTCAATGGGCAGATACGCAGTATTTT

length: 14
D: .
size: many
V: TRBV20-1
J: TRBJ2-7
CDR3: CSANGQLSSYEQYF
DNA: TGCAGTGCAAACGGACAATTGAGCTCCTACGAGCAGTACTTC

length: 12
D: .
size: once
V: TRBV7-9
J: TRBJ2-1
CDR3: CASSLDVNEQFF
DNA: TGTGCCAGCAGCTTAGACGTCAATGAGCAGTTCTTC

length: 14
D: .
size: .
V: TRBV20-1
J: TRBJ2-1
CDR3: CSAKPDSGYNEQFF
DNA: TGCAGTGCTAAGCCGGATAGCGGCTACAATGAGCAGTTCTTC

length: 17
D: TRBD2
size: many
V: TRBV18
J: TRBJ2-1
CDR3: CASSPLTSGVAYNEQFF
DNA: TGTGCCAGCTCACCCCTGACTAGCGGGGTGGCCTACAATGAGCAGTTCTTC

length: 14
D: TRBD2
size: .
V: TRBV6-5
J: TRBJ2-1
CDR3: CASSLGLAGGEQFF
DNA: TGTGCCAGCAGTCTAGGACTAGCGGGAGGTGAGCAGTTCTTC

length: 13
D: TRBD1
size: .
V: TRBV29-1
J: TRBJ1-5
CDR3: CSGRTGSKQPQHF
DNA: TGCAGCGGGCGGACAGGGTCTAAGCAGCCCCAGCATTTT

length: 13
D: TRBD1
size: many
V: TRBV10-1
J: TRBJ2-1
CDR3: CASREPGTDEQFF
DNA: TGCGCCAGCAGGGAACCCGGGACAGATGAGCAGTTCTTC

length: 16
D: TRBD2
size: few
V: TRBV6-1
J: TRBJ2-2
CDR3: CATDQGLVIDTGELFF
DNA: TGTGCCACCGACCAGGGACTAGTTATCGACACCGGGGAGCTGTTTTTT

length: 16
D: TRBD1
size: .
V: TRBV28
J: TRBJ2-7
CDR3: CASSFPRPGQIYEQYF
DNA: TGTGCCAGCAGTTTCCCACGGCCGGGACAGATCTACGAGCAGTACTTC

length: 19
D: .
size: .
V: TRBV12-3/TRBV12-4
J: TRBJ2-3
CDR3: CASSPALQGTRKGTDTQYF
DNA: TGTGCCAGCAGCCCGGCGTTGCAGGGAACGCGAAAAGGCACAGATACGCAGTATTTT

length: 15
D: TRBD2
size: few
V: TRBV6-1
J: TRBJ2-5
CDR3: CASTGTSGRQETQYF
DNA: TGTGCCAGCACGGGGACTAGCGGGCGTCAAGAGACCCAGTACTTC

length: 14
D: .
size: .
V: TRBV29-1
J: TRBJ1-4
CDR3: CSVRGGGRSEKLFF
DNA: TGCAGCGTCAGGGGTGGGGGAAGGAGTGAAAAACTGTTTTTT

length: 17
D: .
size: .
V: TRBV28
J: TRBJ2-5
CDR3: CASSFLGKQGRRETQYF
DNA: TGTGCCAGCAGTTTTCTCGGAAAGCAGGGGCGGCGCGAGACCCAGTACTTC

length: 14
D: .
size: few
V: TRBV3-1
J: TRBJ2-4
CDR3: CASSQGLAKNIQYF
DNA: TGTGCCAGCAGCCAGGGACTAGCCAAAAACATTCAGTACTTC

length: 13
D: .
size: .
V: TRBV12-3/TRBV12-4
J: TRBJ1-2
CDR3: CASSLAMDSSYTF
DNA: TGTGCCAGCAGTTTAGCTATGGACTCGAGCTACACCTTC

length: 15
D: TRBD1
size: few
V: TRBV29-1
J: TRBJ2-4
CDR3: CSVGVDRQAKNIQYF
DNA: TGCAGCGTAGGGGTGGACAGGCAAGCCAAAAACATTCAGTACTTC

length: 16
D: .
size: .
V: TRBV7-6
J: TRBJ1-5
CDR3: CASSRRPPDSNQPQHF
DNA: TGTGCCAGCAGCCGCCGCCCGCCGGATAGCAATCAGCCCCAGCATTTT

length: 15
D: .
size: .
V: TRBV5-1
J: TRBJ2-3
CDR3: CASSPGDSRRSTQYF
DNA: TGCGCCAGCAGCCCGGGGGACAGCCGACGTAGTACGCAGTATTTT

length: 12
D: .
size: .
V: TRBV7-2
J: TRBJ1-1
CDR3: CASSLEVWGAFF
DNA: TGTGCCAGCAGCTTAGAGGTTTGGGGAGCTTTCTTT

length: 17
D: TRBD2
size: .
V: TRBV20-1
J: TRBJ2-7
CDR3: CSANKPRLAGTSYEQYF
DNA: TGCAGTGCTAATAAACCTAGACTAGCGGGTACATCCTACGAGCAGTACTTC

length: 11
D: .
size: many
V: TRBV28
J: TRBJ2-7
CDR3: CASSIRGEQYF
DNA: TGTGCCAGCAGTATCAGGGGCGAGCAGTACTTC